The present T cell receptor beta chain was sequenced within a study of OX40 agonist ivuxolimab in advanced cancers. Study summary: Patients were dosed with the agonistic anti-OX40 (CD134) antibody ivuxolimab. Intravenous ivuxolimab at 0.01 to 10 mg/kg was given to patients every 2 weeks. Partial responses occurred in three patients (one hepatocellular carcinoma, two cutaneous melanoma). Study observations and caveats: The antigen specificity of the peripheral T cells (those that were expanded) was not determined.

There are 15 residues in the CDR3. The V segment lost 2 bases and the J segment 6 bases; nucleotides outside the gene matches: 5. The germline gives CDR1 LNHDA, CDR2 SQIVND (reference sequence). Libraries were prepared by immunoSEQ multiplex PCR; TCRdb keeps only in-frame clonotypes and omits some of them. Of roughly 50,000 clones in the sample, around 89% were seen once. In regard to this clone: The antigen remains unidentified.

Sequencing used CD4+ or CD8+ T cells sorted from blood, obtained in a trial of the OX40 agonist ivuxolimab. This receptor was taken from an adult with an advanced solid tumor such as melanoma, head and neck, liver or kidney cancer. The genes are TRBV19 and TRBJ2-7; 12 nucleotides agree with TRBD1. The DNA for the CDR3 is TGTGCCAGTAGTATAACGGGACAGGGGGCTGGCGAGCAGTACTTC. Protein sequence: CASSITGQGAGEQYF.